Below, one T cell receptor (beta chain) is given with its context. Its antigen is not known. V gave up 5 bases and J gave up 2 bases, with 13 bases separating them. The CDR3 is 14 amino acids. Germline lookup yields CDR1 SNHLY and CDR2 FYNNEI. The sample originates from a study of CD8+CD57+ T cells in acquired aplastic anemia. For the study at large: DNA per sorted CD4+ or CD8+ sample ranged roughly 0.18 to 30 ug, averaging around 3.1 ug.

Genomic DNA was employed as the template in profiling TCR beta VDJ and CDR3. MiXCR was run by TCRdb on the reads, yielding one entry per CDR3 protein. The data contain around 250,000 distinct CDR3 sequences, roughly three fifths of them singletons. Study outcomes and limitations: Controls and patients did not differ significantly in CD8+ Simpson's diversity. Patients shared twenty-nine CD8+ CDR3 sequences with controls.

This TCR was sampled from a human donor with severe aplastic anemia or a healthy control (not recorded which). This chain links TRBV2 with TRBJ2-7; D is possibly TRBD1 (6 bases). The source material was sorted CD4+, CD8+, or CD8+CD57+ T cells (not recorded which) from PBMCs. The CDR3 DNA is TGTGCCAGCAGTCCCGGGACAACTCCCTACGAGCAGTACTTC. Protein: CASSPGTTPYEQYF.